This entry concerns a single TCR beta chain. The antigen is undetermined. This sample is part of a study of cytomegalovirus exposure and HLA in healthy donors. Study at large: Most genotyped donors, 75% to 85% of about 400, had Caucasian-associated genetic ancestry. Broader study findings: A previous analysis found most TCR beta V segments productive roughly 87% or roughly 30% of the time. Follow-up analysis later connected one missense variant in DCLRE1C with trimming of TCR beta V- and J-genes.

Germline V CDR1 and CDR2: MRHNA, SNTAGT. The CDR3 has 15 residues. Trimming shortened V by 4 bases and J by 7 bases, and 17 bases separated the two germline ends. PCR involved 60 Vbeta and 13 Jbeta primers. Data came from immunoSEQ multiplex PCR; TCRdb stores just in-frame clones and leaves some out. This table holds 150,000 to 200,000 clones. This TCR derives from a woman aged 18-29 years in good health and CMV-seropositive. Sequencing was performed on PBMCs. The V and J genes are TRBV6-4 and TRBJ2-1; a weak D match, TRBD1 (6 bases). CDR3 DNA sequence: TGTGCCAGCAGTGGGGGGCTAGCTGCCCCTAATGAGCAGTTCTTC. It encodes CASSGGLAAPNEQFF.